This T cell receptor beta chain emerged from a study of blood T cells in healthy people across ages. Next came a second PCR, run for about 6 to 12 cycles, which used a sample-barcoded 5' primer along with a J-beta primer mix. TCRdb fed the 5' RACE reads into MiXCR, producing one record per CDR3 protein. Of approximately 760,000 distinct CDR3 sequences in the sample, roughly 25% are singletons; the top ten hold roughly a tenth. Trimming removed 1 base from V and 5 bases from J; junction bases left unmatched: 6. The CDR3 loop spans 15 amino acids. In addition, the sample was reused for a study of T cells of mothers and their children.

This clonotype originated in a boy aged 5 to 17 in good health. The sequencing sample was made of blood. The V and J genes are TRBV12-3 or TRBV12-4 and TRBJ2-7; 9 bases are a match to TRBD2. CDR3 amino acids: CASSLGLAGVDEQYF. DNA for the CDR3: TGTGCCAGCAGTTTAGGGTTAGCGGGAGTTGACGAGCAGTACTTC.